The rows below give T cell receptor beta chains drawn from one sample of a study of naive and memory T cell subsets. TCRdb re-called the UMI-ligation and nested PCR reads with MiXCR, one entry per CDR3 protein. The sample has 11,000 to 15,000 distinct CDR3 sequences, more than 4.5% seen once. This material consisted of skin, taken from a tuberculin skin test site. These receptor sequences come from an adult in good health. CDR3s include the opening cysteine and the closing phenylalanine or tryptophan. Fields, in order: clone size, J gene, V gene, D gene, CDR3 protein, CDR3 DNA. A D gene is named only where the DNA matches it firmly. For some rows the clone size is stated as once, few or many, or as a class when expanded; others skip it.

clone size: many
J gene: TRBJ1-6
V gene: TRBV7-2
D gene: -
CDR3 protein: CASTHRRGSPLHF
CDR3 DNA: TGTGCCAGCACCCACAGGCGGGGTTCACCCCTCCACTTT

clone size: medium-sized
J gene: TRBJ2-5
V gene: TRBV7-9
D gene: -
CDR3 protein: CASSLGLSGAETQYF
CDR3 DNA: TGTGCCAGCAGCTTAGGACTGTCGGGGGCTGAGACCCAGTACTTC

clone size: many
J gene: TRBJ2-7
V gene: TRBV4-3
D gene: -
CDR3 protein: CASSQAVGTYYEQYF
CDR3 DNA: TGCGCCAGCAGCCAAGCGGTAGGAACGTACTACGAGCAGTACTTC

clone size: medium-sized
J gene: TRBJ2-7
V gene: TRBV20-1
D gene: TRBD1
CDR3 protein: CSAGRQGHEQYF
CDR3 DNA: TGCAGTGCCGGAAGACAGGGGCACGAGCAGTACTTC

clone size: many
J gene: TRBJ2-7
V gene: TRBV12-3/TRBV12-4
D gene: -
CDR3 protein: CASSLRNRVGEQYF
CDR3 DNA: TGTGCCAGCAGTTTAAGAAACAGGGTAGGCGAGCAGTACTTC

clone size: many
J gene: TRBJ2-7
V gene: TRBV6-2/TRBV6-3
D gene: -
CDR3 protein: CASSYSSPASYEQYF
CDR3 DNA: TGTGCCAGCAGTTACTCGTCCCCAGCCTCTTACGAGCAGTACTTC

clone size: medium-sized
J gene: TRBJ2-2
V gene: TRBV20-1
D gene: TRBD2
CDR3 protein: CSARPPGGGRTGELFF
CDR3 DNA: TGCAGTGCTAGACCTCCTGGGGGCGGGAGGACCGGGGAGCTGTTTTTT

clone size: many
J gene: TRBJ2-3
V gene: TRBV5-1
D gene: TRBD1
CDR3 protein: CASSLTGDYTDTQYF
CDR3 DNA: TGCGCCAGCAGCTTGACAGGGGATTACACAGATACGCAGTATTTT

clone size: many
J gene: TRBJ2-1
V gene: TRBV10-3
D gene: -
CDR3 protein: CAISESNDYNEQFF
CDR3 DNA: TGTGCCATCAGTGAGTCGAATGATTACAATGAGCAGTTCTTC

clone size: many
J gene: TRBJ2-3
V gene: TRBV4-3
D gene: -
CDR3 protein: CASSPKGGRDDTQYF
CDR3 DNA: TGCGCCAGCAGCCCAAAGGGTGGAAGGGACGATACGCAGTATTTT

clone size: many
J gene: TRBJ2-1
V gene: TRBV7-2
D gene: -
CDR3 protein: CASTQGDLRGNEQFF
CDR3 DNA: TGTGCCAGCACCCAAGGCGATCTTAGGGGTAATGAGCAGTTCTTC

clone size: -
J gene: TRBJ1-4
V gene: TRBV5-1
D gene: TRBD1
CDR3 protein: CASSSGQKSEKLFF
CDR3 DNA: TGCGCCAGCAGCTCGGGACAGAAAAGTGAAAAACTGTTTTTT

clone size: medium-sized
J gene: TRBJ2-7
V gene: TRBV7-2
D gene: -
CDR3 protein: CASSSGRGYEQYF
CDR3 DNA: TGTGCCAGCAGCTCGGGCCGGGGATACGAGCAGTACTTC

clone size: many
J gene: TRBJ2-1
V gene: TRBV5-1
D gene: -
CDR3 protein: CASSPLGTHYNEQFF
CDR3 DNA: TGCGCCAGCAGCCCTCTAGGGACTCACTACAATGAGCAGTTCTTC

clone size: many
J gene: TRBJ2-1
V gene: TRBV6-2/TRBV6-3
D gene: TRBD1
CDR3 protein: CASDRGLNPGEQFF
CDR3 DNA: TGTGCCAGTGACAGGGGGCTTAATCCTGGCGAGCAGTTCTTC

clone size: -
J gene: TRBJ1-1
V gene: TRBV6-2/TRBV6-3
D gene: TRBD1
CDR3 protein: CASSSNRGATEAFF
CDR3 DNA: TGTGCCAGCAGTTCTAACAGGGGGGCCACTGAAGCTTTCTTT

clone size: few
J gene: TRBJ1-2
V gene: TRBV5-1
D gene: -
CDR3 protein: CASSLSGKYGYTF
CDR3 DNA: TGCGCCAGCAGCTTGTCAGGAAAATATGGCTACACCTTC

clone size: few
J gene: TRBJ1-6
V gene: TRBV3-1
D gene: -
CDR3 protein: CASSQDFSYSPLHF
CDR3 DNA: TGTGCCAGCAGCCAAGATTTCAGCTATTCACCCCTCCACTTT

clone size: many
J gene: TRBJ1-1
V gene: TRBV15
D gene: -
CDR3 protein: CATTTGARTEAFF
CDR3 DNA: TGTGCCACCACAACGGGGGCTCGAACTGAAGCTTTCTTT

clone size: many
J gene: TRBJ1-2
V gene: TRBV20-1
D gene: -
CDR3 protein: CSAHVGGAGGYTF
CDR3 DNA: TGCAGTGCGCACGTCGGGGGCGCTGGGGGCTACACCTTC

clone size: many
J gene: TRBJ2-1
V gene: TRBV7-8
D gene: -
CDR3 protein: CASSLVFWSDGEQFF
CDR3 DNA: TGTGCCAGCAGCTTAGTATTCTGGTCCGATGGGGAGCAGTTCTTC

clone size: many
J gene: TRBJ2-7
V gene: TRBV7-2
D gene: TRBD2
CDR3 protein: CASSLRSGGAKGQYF
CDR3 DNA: TGTGCCAGCAGCTTAAGGAGCGGGGGGGCGAAGGGGCAGTACTTC

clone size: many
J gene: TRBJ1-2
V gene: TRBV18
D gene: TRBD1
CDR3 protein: CASSPGTGGYGYTF
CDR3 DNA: TGTGCCAGCTCGCCCGGGACAGGCGGATATGGCTACACCTTC

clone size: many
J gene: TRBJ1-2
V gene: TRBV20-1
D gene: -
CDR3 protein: CSARVGGTMIYSYTF
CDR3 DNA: TGCAGTGCTAGAGTCGGCGGCACAATGATTTATTCCTACACCTTC

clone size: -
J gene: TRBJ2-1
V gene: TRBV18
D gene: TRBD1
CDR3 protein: CASSPTGFDNEQFF
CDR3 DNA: TGTGCCAGCTCACCGACAGGGTTCGACAATGAGCAGTTCTTC

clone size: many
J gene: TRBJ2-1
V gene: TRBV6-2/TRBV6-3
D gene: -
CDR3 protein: CASTHLNEQFF
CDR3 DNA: TGTGCCAGTACCCACCTCAATGAGCAGTTCTTC

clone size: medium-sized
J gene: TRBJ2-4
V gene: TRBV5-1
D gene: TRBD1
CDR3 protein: CASSNGQGHGIQYF
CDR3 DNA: TGCGCCAGCAGCAACGGACAGGGTCATGGCATTCAGTACTTC

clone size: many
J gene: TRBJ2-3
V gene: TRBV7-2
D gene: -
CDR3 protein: CASSLSPDTQYF
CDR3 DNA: TGTGCCAGCAGCTTAAGTCCAGATACGCAGTATTTT

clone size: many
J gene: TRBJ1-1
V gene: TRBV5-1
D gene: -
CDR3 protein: CASSVGGGSGEAFF
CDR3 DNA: TGCGCCAGCAGCGTTGGGGGGGGATCCGGTGAAGCTTTCTTT

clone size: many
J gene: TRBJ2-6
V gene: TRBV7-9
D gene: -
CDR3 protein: CASSSIGTSGANVLTF
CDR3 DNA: TGTGCCAGCAGCTCGATAGGAACCTCTGGGGCCAACGTCCTGACTTTC

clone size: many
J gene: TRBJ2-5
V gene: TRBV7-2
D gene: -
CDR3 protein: CASSVTRQGIRLLTSQETQYF
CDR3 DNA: TGTGCCAGCAGCGTAACCCGGCAGGGGATCAGGCTTTTGACTTCCCAAGAGACCCAGTACTTC

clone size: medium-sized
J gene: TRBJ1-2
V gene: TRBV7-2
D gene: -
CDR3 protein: CASSLALRGGYTF
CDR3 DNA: TGTGCCAGCAGCTTAGCGCTCAGAGGAGGCTACACCTTC

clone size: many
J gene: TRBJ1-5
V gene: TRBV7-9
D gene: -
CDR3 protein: CASSLMGQRYQPQHF
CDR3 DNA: TGTGCCAGCAGCTTAATGGGACAAAGATATCAGCCCCAGCATTTT

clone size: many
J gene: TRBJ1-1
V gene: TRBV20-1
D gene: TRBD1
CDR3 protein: CSAPTGGRGTEAFF
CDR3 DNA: TGCAGTGCTCCCACAGGGGGCAGGGGCACTGAAGCTTTCTTT

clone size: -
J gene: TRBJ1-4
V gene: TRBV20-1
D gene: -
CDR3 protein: CSVGLTNEKLFF
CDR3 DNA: TGCAGTGTGGGACTAACTAATGAAAAACTGTTTTTT

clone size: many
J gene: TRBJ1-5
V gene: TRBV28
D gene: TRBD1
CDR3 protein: CASGLQGAKSQPQHF
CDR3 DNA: TGTGCCAGCGGCCTACAGGGGGCGAAAAGTCAGCCCCAGCATTTT

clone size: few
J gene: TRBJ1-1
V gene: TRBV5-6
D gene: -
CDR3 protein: CASSYNTGYTEAFF
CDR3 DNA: TGTGCCAGCAGCTATAACACAGGGTACACTGAAGCTTTCTTT

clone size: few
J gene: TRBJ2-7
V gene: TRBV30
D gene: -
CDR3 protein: CAWSSLLGQYF
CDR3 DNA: TGTGCCTGGAGTTCCCTCCTCGGGCAGTACTTC

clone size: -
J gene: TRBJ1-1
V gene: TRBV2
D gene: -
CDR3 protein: CASRLNTEAFF
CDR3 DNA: TGTGCCAGTAGATTGAACACTGAAGCTTTCTTT

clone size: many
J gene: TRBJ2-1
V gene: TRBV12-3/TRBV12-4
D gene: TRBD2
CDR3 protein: CASTLAGRNNEQFF
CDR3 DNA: TGTGCCAGCACCTTAGCGGGGAGGAACAATGAGCAGTTCTTC

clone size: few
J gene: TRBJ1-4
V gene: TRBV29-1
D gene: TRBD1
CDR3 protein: CSVSRGLGEKLFF
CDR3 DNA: TGCAGCGTTTCCAGGGGGCTCGGGGAAAAACTGTTTTTT

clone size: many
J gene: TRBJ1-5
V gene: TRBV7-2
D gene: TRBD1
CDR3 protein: CASSLIQGNQPQHF
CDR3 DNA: TGTGCCAGCAGCTTAATACAGGGGAATCAGCCCCAGCATTTT

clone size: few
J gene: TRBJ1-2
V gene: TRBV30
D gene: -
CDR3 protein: CAWSADVYYGYTF
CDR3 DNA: TGTGCCTGGAGTGCGGACGTATACTATGGCTACACCTTC

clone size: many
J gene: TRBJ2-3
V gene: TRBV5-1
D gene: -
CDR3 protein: CASSPLGETTDTQYF
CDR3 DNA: TGCGCCAGCAGCCCGCTCGGGGAGACCACAGATACGCAGTATTTT

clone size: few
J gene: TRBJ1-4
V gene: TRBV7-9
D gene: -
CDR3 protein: CASSRGTINEKLFF
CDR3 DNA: TGTGCCAGCAGCCGCGGGACAATTAATGAAAAACTGTTTTTT

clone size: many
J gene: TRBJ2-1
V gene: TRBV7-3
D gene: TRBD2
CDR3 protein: CASSASGGTYEQFF
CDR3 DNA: TGTGCCAGCAGCGCTAGCGGGGGTACGTATGAGCAGTTCTTC

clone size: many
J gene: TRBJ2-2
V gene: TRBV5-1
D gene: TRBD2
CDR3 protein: CASSLVAGDNTGELFF
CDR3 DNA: TGCGCCAGCAGCTTGGTGGCGGGGGACAACACCGGGGAGCTGTTTTTT

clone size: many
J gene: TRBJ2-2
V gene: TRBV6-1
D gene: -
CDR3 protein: CASSSPRFNTGELFF
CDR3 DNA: TGTGCCAGCAGTAGCCCCAGGTTCAACACCGGGGAGCTGTTTTTT

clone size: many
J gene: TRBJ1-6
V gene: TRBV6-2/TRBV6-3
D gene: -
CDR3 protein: CASSPQRRSNSPLHF
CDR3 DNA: TGTGCCAGCAGTCCCCAACGGCGGTCCAATTCACCCCTCCACTTT

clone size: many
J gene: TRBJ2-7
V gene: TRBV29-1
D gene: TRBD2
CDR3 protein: CSVAQSGGPSEQYF
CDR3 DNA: TGCAGCGTTGCACAGTCGGGGGGGCCCTCCGAGCAGTACTTC

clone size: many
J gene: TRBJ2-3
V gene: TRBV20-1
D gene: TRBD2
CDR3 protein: CSALNNARREGPDTQYF
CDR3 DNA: TGCAGTGCTCTCAATAATGCTCGGCGGGAGGGCCCAGATACGCAGTATTTT

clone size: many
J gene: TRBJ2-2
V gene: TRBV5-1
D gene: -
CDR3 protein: CASSLNHGATGELFF
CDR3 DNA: TGCGCCAGCAGCTTAAACCATGGCGCCACCGGGGAGCTGTTTTTT

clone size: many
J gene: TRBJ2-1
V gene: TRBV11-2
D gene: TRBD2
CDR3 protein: CASSLQRGVLNEQFF
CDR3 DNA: TGTGCCAGCAGCTTACAGCGGGGGGTCCTCAATGAGCAGTTCTTC

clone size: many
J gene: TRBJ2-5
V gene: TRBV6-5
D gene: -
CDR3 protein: CASGRGQETQYF
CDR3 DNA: TGTGCCAGCGGGAGGGGGCAAGAGACCCAGTACTTC

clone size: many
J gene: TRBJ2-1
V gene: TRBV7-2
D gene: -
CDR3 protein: CASSLGAGTRSNEQFF
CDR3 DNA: TGTGCCAGCAGCTTAGGGGCGGGGACCCGTAGTAATGAGCAGTTCTTC